This T cell receptor beta chain is from a study of immune evolution from preneoplasia to lung adenocarcinoma. Study summary: HLA loss of heterozygosity: under 7.5% AIS, roughly 15% MIA, approximately 35% ADC, none AAH.

In its sample, this clone was seen a few times. Its antigen is as yet unknown. V was clipped by 4 bases and J by 3 bases; unmatched bases: 3. The CDR3 consists of 15 residues. Per the germline V gene, CDR1 is MRHNA and CDR2 is SNTAGT. Patient tissue came from resections in Japan or China, 2014–2017. Profiled with immunoSEQ multiplex PCR; TCRdb holds only in-frame clones, not every one. Counted here are 39,000 or so clones, 70% to 85% occurring once; the ten biggest clones make up around 4.7%. Overall study findings and caveats: Later-stage lesions appeared to have more T cells, more diversity, less clonality. Top clone share appeared to fall from AAH through AIS, MIA, adenocarcinoma.

Sequenced: FFPE invasive lung adenocarcinoma tissue. This sequence was found in a person in their sixties with lung adenocarcinoma. The chain couples TRBV6-4 to TRBJ2-3; the match to TRBD2 covers 11 bases. Here the CDR3 reads CASSGLAGGTDTQYF. The CDR3 DNA is TGTGCCAGCAGTGGGCTAGCGGGAGGAACAGATACGCAGTATTTT.